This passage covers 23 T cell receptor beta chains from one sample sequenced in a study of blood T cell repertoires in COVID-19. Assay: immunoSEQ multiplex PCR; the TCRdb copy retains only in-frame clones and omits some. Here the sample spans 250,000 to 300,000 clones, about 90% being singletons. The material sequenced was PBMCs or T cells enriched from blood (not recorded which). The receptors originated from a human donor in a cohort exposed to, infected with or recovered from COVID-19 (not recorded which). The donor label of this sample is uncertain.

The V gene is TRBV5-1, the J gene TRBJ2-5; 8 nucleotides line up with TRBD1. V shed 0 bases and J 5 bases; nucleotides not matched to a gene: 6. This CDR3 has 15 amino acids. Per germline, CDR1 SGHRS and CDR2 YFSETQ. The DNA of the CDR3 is TGCGCCAGCAGCTTGGGTGACAGGGGTTGGGAGACCCAGTACTTC. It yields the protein CASSLGDRGWETQYF.

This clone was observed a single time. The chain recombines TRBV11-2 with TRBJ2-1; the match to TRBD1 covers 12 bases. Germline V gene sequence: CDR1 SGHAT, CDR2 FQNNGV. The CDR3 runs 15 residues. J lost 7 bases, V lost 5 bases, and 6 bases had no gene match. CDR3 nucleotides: TGTGCCAGCAGCCAGGGACAGGGGGCAGCGAATGAGCAGTTCTTC. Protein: CASSQGQGAANEQFF.

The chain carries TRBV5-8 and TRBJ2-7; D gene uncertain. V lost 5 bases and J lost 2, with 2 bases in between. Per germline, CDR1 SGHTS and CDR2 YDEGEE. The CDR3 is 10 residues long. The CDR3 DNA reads TGTGCCAGCAGTACCTACGAGCAGTACTTC. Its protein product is CASSTYEQYF.

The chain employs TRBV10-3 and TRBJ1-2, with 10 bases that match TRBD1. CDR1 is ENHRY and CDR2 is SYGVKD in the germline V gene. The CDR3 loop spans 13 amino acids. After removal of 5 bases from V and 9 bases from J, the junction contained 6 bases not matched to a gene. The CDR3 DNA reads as TGTGCCATCAGTAAGGGACAGGGGACGAGCTACACCTTC. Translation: CAISKGQGTSYTF.

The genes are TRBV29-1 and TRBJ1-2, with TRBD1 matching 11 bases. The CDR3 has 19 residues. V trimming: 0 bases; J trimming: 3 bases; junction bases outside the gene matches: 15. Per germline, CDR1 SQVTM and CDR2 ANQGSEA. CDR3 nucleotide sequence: TGCAGCGTTGAAGACCAAGGGACAGGGGGAGTGGTAGATCACTATGGCTACACCTTC. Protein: CSVEDQGTGGVVDHYGYTF.

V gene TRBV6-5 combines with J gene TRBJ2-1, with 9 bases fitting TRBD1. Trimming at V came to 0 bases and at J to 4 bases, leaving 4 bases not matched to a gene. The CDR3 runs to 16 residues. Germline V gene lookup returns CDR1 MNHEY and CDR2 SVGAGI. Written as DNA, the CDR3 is TGTGCCAGCAGTTACTCAACAGGGGGCGAGTACAATGAGCAGTTCTTC. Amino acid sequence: CASSYSTGGEYNEQFF.

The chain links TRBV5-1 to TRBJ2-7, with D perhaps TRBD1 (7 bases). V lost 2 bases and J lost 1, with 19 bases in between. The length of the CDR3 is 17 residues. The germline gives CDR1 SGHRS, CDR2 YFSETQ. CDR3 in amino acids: CASSLGRDSLISYEQYF. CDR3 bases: TGCGCCAGCAGCTTAGGGCGGGACAGCCTTATTTCCTACGAGCAGTACTTC.

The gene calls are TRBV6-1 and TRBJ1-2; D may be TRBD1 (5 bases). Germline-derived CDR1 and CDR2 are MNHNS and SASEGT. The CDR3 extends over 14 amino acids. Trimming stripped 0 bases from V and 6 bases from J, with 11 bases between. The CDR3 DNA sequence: TGTGCCAGCAGTGAAGCATACAGGACCAATGGCTACACCTTC. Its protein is CASSEAYRTNGYTF.

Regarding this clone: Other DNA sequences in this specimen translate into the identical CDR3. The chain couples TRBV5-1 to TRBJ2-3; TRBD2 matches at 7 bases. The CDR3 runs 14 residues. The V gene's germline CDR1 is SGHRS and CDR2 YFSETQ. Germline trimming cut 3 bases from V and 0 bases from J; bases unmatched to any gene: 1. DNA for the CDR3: TGCGCCAGCAGCTGGGGAGGGAGCACAGATACGCAGTATTTT. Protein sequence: CASSWGGSTDTQYF.

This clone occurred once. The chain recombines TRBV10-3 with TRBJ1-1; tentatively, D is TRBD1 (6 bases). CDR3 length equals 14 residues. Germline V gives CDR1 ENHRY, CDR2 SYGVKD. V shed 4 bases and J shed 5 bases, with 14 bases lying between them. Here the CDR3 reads CAISVGEGETEAFF. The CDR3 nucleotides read TGTGCCATCAGTGTAGGGGAGGGGGAAACTGAAGCTTTCTTT.

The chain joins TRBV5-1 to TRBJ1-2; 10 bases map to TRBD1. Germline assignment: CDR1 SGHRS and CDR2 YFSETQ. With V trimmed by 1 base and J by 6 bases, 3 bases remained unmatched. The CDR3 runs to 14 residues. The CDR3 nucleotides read TGCGCCAGCAGCTTGATGGGGACAGGGGATGGCTACACCTTC. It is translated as CASSLMGTGDGYTF.

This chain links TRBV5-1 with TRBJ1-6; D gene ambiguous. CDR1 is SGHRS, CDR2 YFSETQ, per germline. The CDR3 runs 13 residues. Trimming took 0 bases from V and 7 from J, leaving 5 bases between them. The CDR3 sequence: CASSLAGNSPLHF. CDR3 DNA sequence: TGCGCCAGCAGCTTGGCGGGGAATTCACCCCTCCACTTT.

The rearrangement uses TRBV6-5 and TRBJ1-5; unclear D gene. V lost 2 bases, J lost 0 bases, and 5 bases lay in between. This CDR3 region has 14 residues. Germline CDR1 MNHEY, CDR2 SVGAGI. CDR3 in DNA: TGTGCCAGCAGTTACCTTTATAGCAATCAGCCCCAGCATTTT. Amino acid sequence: CASSYLYSNQPQHF.

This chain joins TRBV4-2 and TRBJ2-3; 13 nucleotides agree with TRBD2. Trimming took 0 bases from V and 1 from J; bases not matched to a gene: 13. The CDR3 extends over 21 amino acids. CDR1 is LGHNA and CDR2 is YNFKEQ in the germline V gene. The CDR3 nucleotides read TGTGCCAGCAGCCAAGAGAGGATCGTTCCTGGACTAGCGGGGGGCACAGATACGCAGTATTTT. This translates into CASSQERIVPGLAGGTDTQYF.

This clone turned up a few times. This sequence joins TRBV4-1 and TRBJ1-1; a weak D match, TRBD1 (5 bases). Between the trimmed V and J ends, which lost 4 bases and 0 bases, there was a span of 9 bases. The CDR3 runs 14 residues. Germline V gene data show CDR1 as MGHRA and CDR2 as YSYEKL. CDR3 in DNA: TGCGCCAGCAGCCCCCAGGGTATGAACACTGAAGCTTTCTTT. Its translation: CASSPQGMNTEAFF.

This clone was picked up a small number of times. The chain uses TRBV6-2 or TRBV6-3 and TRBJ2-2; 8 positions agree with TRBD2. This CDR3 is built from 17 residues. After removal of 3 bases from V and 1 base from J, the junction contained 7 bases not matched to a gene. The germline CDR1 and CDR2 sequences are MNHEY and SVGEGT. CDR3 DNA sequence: TGTGCCAGCAGTTATGCGGGGGGCATAGGGAACACCGGGGAGCTGTTTTTT. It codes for CASSYAGGIGNTGELFF.

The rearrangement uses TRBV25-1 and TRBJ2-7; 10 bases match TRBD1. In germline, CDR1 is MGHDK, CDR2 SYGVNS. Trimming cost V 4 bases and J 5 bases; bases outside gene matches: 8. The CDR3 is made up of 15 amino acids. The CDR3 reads CASSGNRDRGHEQYF. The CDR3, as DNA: TGTGCCAGCAGTGGGAACCGGGACAGGGGCCACGAGCAGTACTTC.

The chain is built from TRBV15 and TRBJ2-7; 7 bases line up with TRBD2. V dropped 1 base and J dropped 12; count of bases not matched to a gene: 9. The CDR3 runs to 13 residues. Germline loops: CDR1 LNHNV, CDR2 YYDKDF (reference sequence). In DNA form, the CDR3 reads TGTGCCACCAGCAGAGCGGGGGAGGGCCAGGGGTACTTC. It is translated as CATSRAGEGQGYF.

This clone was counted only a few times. This CDR3 reads CASSQDLFGTGTSGANVLTF. The CDR3, as DNA: TGTGCCAGCAGCCAAGATCTCTTCGGGACAGGGACCTCTGGGGCCAACGTCCTGACTTTC. This sequence joins TRBV4-2 and TRBJ2-6, with 9 bases aligning to TRBD1. This CDR3 is 20 amino acids long. Losses at the gene ends were 0 bases for V and 0 bases for J; bases not matched to a gene: 9. From germline, CDR1 is LGHNA and CDR2 YNFKEQ.

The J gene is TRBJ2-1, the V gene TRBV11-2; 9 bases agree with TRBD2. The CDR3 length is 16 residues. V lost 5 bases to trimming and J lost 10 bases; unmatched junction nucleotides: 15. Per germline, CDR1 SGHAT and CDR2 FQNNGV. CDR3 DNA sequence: TGTGCCAGCAGCGAATTTCGCAGCGGGGGGCCATCGGAGCAGTTCTTC. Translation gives CASSEFRSGGPSEQFF.

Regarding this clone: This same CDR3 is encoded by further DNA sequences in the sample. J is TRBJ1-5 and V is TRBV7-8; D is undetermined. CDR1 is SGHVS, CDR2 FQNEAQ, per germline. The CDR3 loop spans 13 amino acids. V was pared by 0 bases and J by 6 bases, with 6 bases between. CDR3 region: CASSLARGQPQHF. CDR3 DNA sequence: TGTGCCAGCAGCTTAGCGCGCGGTCAGCCCCAGCATTTT.

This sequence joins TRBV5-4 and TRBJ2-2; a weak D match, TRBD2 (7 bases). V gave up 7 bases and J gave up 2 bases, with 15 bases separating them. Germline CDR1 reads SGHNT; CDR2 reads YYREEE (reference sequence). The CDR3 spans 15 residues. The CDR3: CASQRGGGNTGELFF. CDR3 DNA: TGTGCCAGCCAAAGAGGGGGGGGAAACACCGGGGAGCTGTTTTTT.

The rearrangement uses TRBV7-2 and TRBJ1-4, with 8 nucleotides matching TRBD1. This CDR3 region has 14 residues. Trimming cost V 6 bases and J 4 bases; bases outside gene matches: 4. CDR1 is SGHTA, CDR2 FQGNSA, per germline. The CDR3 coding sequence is TGTGCCAGCAGACCGACAGGGGTTAATGAAAAACTGTTTTTT. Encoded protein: CASRPTGVNEKLFF.